The next 26 T cell receptor beta chains were all read from a single sample in a study of T-cell reconstitution after alpha-beta-depleted transplantation in children. The library targeted TCRbeta and was prepared with unique molecular identifiers. TCRdb used MiXCR to reprocess the PCR reads, holding one entry per CDR3 protein. The table records around 440,000 distinct CDR3 sequences, about 16% of them present only once. The sample consisted of PBMCs, mostly from graft donor cells, taken 360 days after TCRalphabeta/CD19-depleted stem cell transplant. These receptors were taken from a boy in the first two years of life who had a stem cell transplant for Wiskott-Aldrich syndrome, so the T cells may come from the graft donor.

This clonotype was observed at least ten times. The chain combines TRBV9 with TRBJ2-1; 7 positions match TRBD1. Trimming at V came to 2 bases and at J to 0 bases, leaving 2 bases not matched to a gene. Germline lookup yields CDR1 SGDLS and CDR2 YYNGEE. CDR3 length equals 15 residues. The CDR3 spells CASSVSGGSYNEQFF. CDR3 sequence (DNA): TGTGCCAGCAGCGTGTCAGGGGGCTCCTACAATGAGCAGTTCTTC.

This clonotype was counted a few times. This chain connects TRBV29-1 to TRBJ1-1; D not certain. The CDR3 has 11 amino acids. CDR1 and CDR2 from the germline V gene are SQVTM and ANQGSEA. With 4 bases removed from V and 4 bases from J, the gap between germline ends came to 7 bases. Here the CDR3 reads CSVGPGTEAFF. CDR3 in DNA: TGCAGCGTTGGGCCGGGCACTGAAGCTTTCTTT.

The rearrangement joins TRBV5-1 to TRBJ2-6; D remains unclear. Trimming pared 0 bases from V and 4 bases from J, leaving 8 bases between. This CDR3 region has 15 residues. Germline V gene sequence: CDR1 SGHRS, CDR2 YFSETQ. CDR3 protein: CASSLGDAGANVLTF. The CDR3 nucleotides read TGCGCCAGCAGCTTGGGGGATGCCGGGGCCAACGTCCTGACTTTC. Full variable domain (remainder filled in from reference TRBV5-1 and TRBJ2-6): KAGVTQTPRYLIKTRGQQVTLSCSPISGHRSVSWYQQTPGQGLQFLFEYFSETQRNKGNFPGRFSGRQFSNSRSEMNVSTLELGDSALYLCASSLGDAGANVLTFGAGSRLTVL.

This chain uses TRBV18 with TRBJ2-6; D uncertain. V lost 4 bases and J 2 bases, leaving 3 bases between the germline ends. The length of the CDR3 is 13 residues. The germline CDR1 and CDR2 sequences are KGHSH and LQKENI. CDR3 nucleotide sequence: TGTGCCAGCTCACAAGCTGGGGCCAACGTCCTGACTTTC. Encoded protein: CASSQAGANVLTF. Using reference TRBV18 and TRBJ2-6 for the parts outside the CDR3, the full variable domain is NAGVMQNPRHLVRRRGQEARLRCSPMKGHSHVYWYRQLPEEGLKFMVYLQKENIIDESGMPKERFSAEFPKEGPSILRIQQVVRGDSAAYFCASSQAGANVLTFGAGSRLTVL.

The V call is TRBV21-1, the J call TRBJ2-5; the table calls TRBD1, which could not be checked here. TRBV21-1 is listed as a pseudogene. The CDR3 is 14 amino acids. CDR3 loop: CASSGILGAETQYF. The CDR3 bases are TGTGCCAGCAGCGGCATTTTAGGGGCAGAGACCCAGTACTTC.

A few counts support this clonotype. This chain uses TRBV20-1 with TRBJ2-4; 7 bases map to TRBD1. Germline CDR1 DFQATT, CDR2 SNEGSKA (reference sequence). Trimming removed 5 bases from V and 6 bases from J; junction bases left unmatched: 7. The CDR3 is 13 residues long. This CDR3 is CSAGRDRINIQYF. Written as DNA, the CDR3 is TGCAGTGCTGGCCGGGACAGAATAAACATTCAGTACTTC.

This clonotype appeared many times. The V and J genes are TRBV6-2 or TRBV6-3 and TRBJ2-7, with D perhaps matching TRBD2 (5 bases). Trimming took 10 bases from V and 1 from J, leaving 20 bases between them. CDR3 length: 15 amino acids. In germline, CDR1 is MNHEY, CDR2 SVGEGT. Here the CDR3 DNA reads TGTGCCACCAACCCTCCCGGGATTTTTTCCTACGAGCAGTACTTC. It yields the protein CATNPPGIFSYEQYF.

The CDR3 DNA reads TGTGCCAGCAGTTTACTCGCGACAGGGAGAACCGGGGAGCTGTTTTTT. Its protein product is CASSLLATGRTGELFF. The chain has TRBV12-3 or TRBV12-4 and TRBJ2-2; 7 bases agree with TRBD1. This CDR3 comprises 16 residues. V trimming: 2 bases; J trimming: 5 bases; junction bases outside the gene matches: 8.

The gene calls are TRBV7-7 and TRBJ2-3; 8 bases match TRBD1. The germline CDR1 and CDR2 sequences are SSHAT and FNYEAQ (reference sequence). After removal of 5 bases from V and 4 bases from J, the junction contained 5 bases not matched to a gene. The CDR3 is 14 amino acids. CDR3 coding DNA: TGTGCCAGCAGCCTGGACAGGGTTGCAGATACGCAGTATTTT. This sequence encodes CASSLDRVADTQYF.

The chain recombines TRBV24-1 with TRBJ2-4; 7 nucleotides match TRBD2. V was clipped by 10 bases and J by 8 bases; unmatched bases: 10. The CDR3 is made up of 13 amino acids. Looked up from germline, CDR1 is KGHDR and CDR2 is SFDVKD. This CDR3 is CATSQEGRDIQYF. In DNA, the CDR3 is TGTGCCACGAGTCAGGAGGGGAGGGACATTCAGTACTTC.

This clonotype was seen only a few times. The gene calls are TRBV7-2 and TRBJ2-3, with 13 bases aligning to TRBD2. With V trimmed by 5 bases and J by 7 bases, 9 bases remained unmatched. CDR3 length equals 16 residues. CDR1 is SGHTA, CDR2 FQGNSA, per germline. The CDR3 nucleotides read TGTGCCAGCAGCGGAAGGACTAGCGGGAGTGATAATACGCAGTATTTT. This sequence encodes CASSGRTSGSDNTQYF.

Only a few counts were recorded for this clonotype. V is TRBV11-2 and J is TRBJ2-1, with D perhaps TRBD2 (5 bases). V was cut by 3 bases and J by 3 bases, with 6 bases left in between. The germline V gene has CDR1 SGHAT and CDR2 FQNNGV. The length of the CDR3 is 13 residues. The CDR3 sequence is CASSFGIYNEQFF. For the CDR3, the DNA is TGTGCCAGCAGCTTCGGGATCTACAATGAGCAGTTCTTC.

This rearrangement joins TRBV6-1 to TRBJ2-3; the match to TRBD2 covers 13 bases. V trimming: 7 bases; J trimming: 8 bases; junction bases outside the gene matches: 9. The CDR3 runs 15 residues. Germline V gene data show CDR1 as MNHNS and CDR2 as SASEGT. CDR3 in DNA: TGTGCCAGCATCGTAGGACTAGCGGGAGAAGGTACGCAGTATTTT. Translated: CASIVGLAGEGTQYF.

The V call is TRBV10-3, the J call TRBJ2-7; TRBD1 is a possible D gene (5 bases). The germline V and J ends were trimmed by 3 bases and 4 bases, with 13 bases remaining between them. Germline V CDR1 and CDR2: ENHRY, SYGVKD. This CDR3 region has 14 residues. Here the CDR3 DNA reads TGTGCCATCAGTGATGGTCCAGGGAAATACGAGCAGTACTTC. It encodes CAISDGPGKYEQYF.

This clonotype was found a few times. The chain employs TRBV11-3 and TRBJ2-1; TRBD2 agrees at 8 bases. Germline V gene data show CDR1 as SGHNT and CDR2 as YENEEA. CDR3 length: 16 residues. V was pared by 9 bases and J by 2 bases, with 12 bases of the junction left unmatched. The CDR3 coding sequence is TGTGCCAGTAACCTGGGGTGGCGGGAGGCCTACAATGAGCAGTTCTTC. As protein: CASNLGWREAYNEQFF.

This clonotype was counted many times. The chain uses TRBV7-8 and TRBJ1-1; D is perhaps TRBD1 (5 bases). The V gene lost 1 base and the J gene lost 3 bases, with 12 bases spanning the gap. From germline, CDR1 is SGHVS and CDR2 FQNEAQ. The CDR3 runs to 15 residues. CDR3 DNA: TGTGCCAGCAGCTTAGAGGGGTCATTCGACACTGAAGCTTTCTTT. Protein: CASSLEGSFDTEAFF. The full variable domain, with the rest looked up from reference TRBV7-8 and TRBJ1-1, is GAGVSQSPRYKVAKRGQDVALRCDPISGHVSLFWYQQALGQGPEFLTYFQNEAQLDKSGLPSDRFFAERPEGSVSTLKIQRTQQEDSAVYLCASSLEGSFDTEAFFGQGTRLTVV.

The chain couples TRBV6-5 to TRBJ2-1; D perhaps matches TRBD1 (6 bases). The V gene lost 0 bases and the J gene lost 9 bases, with 9 bases spanning the gap. CDR1 is MNHEY and CDR2 is SVGAGI in the germline V gene. This CDR3 has 13 residues. The CDR3 sequence is CASSYSTGGEQFF. In DNA form, the CDR3 reads TGTGCCAGCAGTTACTCGACAGGAGGTGAGCAGTTCTTC.

The chain couples TRBV19 to TRBJ2-1; either TRBD1 or TRBD2 may fit D (5 bases each). Deletions cut 3 bases from V and 3 bases from J, with 15 bases between. Germline V gene sequence: CDR1 LNHDA, CDR2 SQIVND (reference sequence). The CDR3 contains 16 residues. The DNA of the CDR3 is TGTGCCAGTAGTATCCAGCAGGGAGTTGGCTACAATGAGCAGTTCTTC. Protein sequence: CASSIQQGVGYNEQFF.

The chain is built from TRBV12-3 or TRBV12-4 and TRBJ1-1; D might be TRBD1 (6 bases). The V end was cut by 3 bases, the J end by 10 bases, with 12 bases between. CDR3 size: 12 residues. CDR3 bases: TGTGCCAGCAGTTTCAGGGGTTGTGGAGCTTTCTTT. Translation gives CASSFRGCGAFF.

A few counts support this clonotype. The J gene is TRBJ2-6, the V gene TRBV27, with 10 bases matching TRBD2. This CDR3 comprises 16 residues. The V and J ends lost 8 bases and 3 bases, in that order; junction bases with no gene match: 7. Per germline, CDR1 MNHEY and CDR2 SMNVEV (reference sequence). CDR3 bases: TGTGCCAGCCGCGTAGCGGGGGGCTTTGGGGCCAACGTCCTGACTTTC. As protein: CASRVAGGFGANVLTF.

The CDR3 protein is CASRPWVRDTYNEQFF. CDR3 in DNA: TGTGCCAGCAGGCCCTGGGTACGGGACACTTACAATGAGCAGTTCTTC. The chain couples TRBV11-2 to TRBJ2-1; maybe TRBD1 (6 bases). The germline gives CDR1 SGHAT, CDR2 FQNNGV. The germline V and J ends were trimmed by 6 bases and 4 bases, with 19 bases remaining between them. The CDR3 totals 16 residues.

The chain uses TRBV6-2 or TRBV6-3 and TRBJ2-7, with D perhaps TRBD1 or TRBD2 (5 bases each). CDR1 and CDR2 (germline): MNHEY, SVGEGT. The CDR3 runs 15 residues. Between the trimmed V and J ends, which lost 0 bases and 3 bases, there was a span of 12 bases. The CDR3 loop reads CASSYSGAKNYEQYF. The CDR3 DNA reads TGTGCCAGCAGTTACTCCGGGGCCAAAAACTACGAGCAGTACTTC.

A few counts support this clonotype. This rearrangement joins TRBV5-1 to TRBJ2-3, with a weak D call TRBD1 (5 bases). The CDR3 is 16 residues long. Germline V gene lookup returns CDR1 SGHRS and CDR2 YFSETQ. The ends were cut back, 2 bases at V and 1 base at J, with 14 bases in the middle. The CDR3: CASSFGAWSGTDTQYF. CDR3 in DNA: TGCGCCAGCAGCTTTGGGGCCTGGAGCGGCACAGATACGCAGTATTTT.

This chain joins TRBV6-1 and TRBJ2-7, with 7 bases fitting TRBD1. CDR3 length: 14 residues. CDR1 MNHNS and CDR2 SASEGT come from the germline V gene. Trimming at V came to 2 bases and at J to 6 bases, leaving 7 bases not matched to a gene. Here the CDR3 DNA reads TGTGCCAGCAGTGAAAATTGGACAGGCTTCGAGCAGTACTTC. Encoded protein: CASSENWTGFEQYF.

This clonotype was detected only a few times. The gene calls are TRBV5-1 and TRBJ2-1; 11 bases match TRBD2. Germline trimming cut 3 bases from V and 10 bases from J; bases unmatched to any gene: 18. CDR1 is SGHRS, CDR2 YFSETQ, per germline. The CDR3 consists of 18 residues. This CDR3 is CASSSPRGSSGRMVEQFF. Here the CDR3 DNA reads TGCGCCAGCAGCTCCCCCCGAGGATCTAGCGGGAGGATGGTCGAGCAGTTCTTC.

The V call is TRBV28, the J call TRBJ2-7; D gene uncertain. The CDR3 contains 14 residues. Germline CDR1 reads MDHEN; CDR2 reads SYDVKM. The V and J ends lost 5 bases and 1 base respectively, with 12 bases between them. This CDR3 is CASSLTDRSYEQYF. CDR3 DNA sequence: TGTGCCAGCAGTCTTACGGACCGATCCTACGAGCAGTACTTC.